The rows below give T cell receptor beta chains drawn from one sample of a study of identical twins. TCRdb analysed the 5' RACE reads with MiXCR anew, one entry per CDR3 protein. The table records about 530,000 distinct CDR3 sequences, 20% to 25% of them present only once. These data were also filed under a second study, of yellow fever vaccine responses in identical twins.

Input material: CD4+ T cells sorted from blood. These receptors were obtained from a woman under 30 in good health. Each CDR3 is given with its conserved first and last residue. D genes are given only for firm matches. Some rows mark clone size as missing; the rest say once, few, many or name a class of expanded clone.

size	J	D	V	CDR3	DNA
few	TRBJ2-7	TRBD1	TRBV3-1	CASSQGSGTGLSSEQYF	TGTGCCAGCAGCCAAGGTTCTGGGACAGGGCTATCTTCCGAGCAGTACTTC
-	TRBJ2-5	TRBD1	TRBV15	CATSLFIWDRGQETQYF	TGTGCCACCAGCCTCTTCATATGGGACAGGGGGCAAGAGACCCAGTACTTC
few	TRBJ2-7	TRBD2	TRBV20-1	CSAQSRSGRAIFEQYF	TGCAGTGCGCAGAGCCGGAGCGGGAGGGCCATCTTCGAGCAGTACTTC
few	TRBJ2-4	-	TRBV20-1	CSARARRGAGESLAKNIQYF	TGCAGTGCTAGAGCCAGGCGTGGAGCCGGGGAGTCCTTAGCCAAAAACATTCAGTACTTC
-	TRBJ2-2	-	TRBV11-2	CASTRGVNTGELFF	TGTGCCAGCACTCGAGGGGTGAACACCGGGGAGCTGTTTTTT
-	TRBJ1-6	-	TRBV12-3/TRBV12-4	CASSLKGSSYNSPLHF	TGTGCCAGCAGTTTGAAGGGGAGTTCCTATAATTCACCCCTCCACTTT
-	TRBJ2-2	-	TRBV20-1	CSAGLRADRLFF	TGCAGTGCTGGACTTCGGGCGGATCGGCTGTTTTTT
-	TRBJ1-2	TRBD1	TRBV19	CASSIGTGVYGYTF	TGTGCCAGTAGTATAGGGACAGGGGTTTATGGCTACACCTTC
-	TRBJ2-3	TRBD2	TRBV10-2	CASSEFRTSGGTDTQYF	TGCGCCAGCAGTGAGTTTCGGACTAGCGGGGGGACAGATACGCAGTATTTT
few	TRBJ2-1	TRBD2	TRBV15	CATSRVLAGVNEQFF	TGTGCCACCAGCAGAGTACTAGCGGGAGTAAATGAGCAGTTCTTC
few	TRBJ2-3	TRBD1	TRBV4-1	CASSQGDRGADTQYF	TGCGCCAGCAGCCAAGGGGACAGGGGTGCAGATACGCAGTATTTT
-	TRBJ2-1	-	TRBV5-1	CASRSDGSYNEQFF	TGCGCCAGCAGGAGCGACGGATCCTACAATGAGCAGTTCTTC
once	TRBJ2-1	TRBD2	TRBV5-1	CASSLAGSTSGIGEQFF	TGCGCCAGCAGCTTGGCCGGGAGTACTAGCGGGATAGGTGAGCAGTTCTTC
-	TRBJ1-2	-	TRBV29-1	CSAHLYGTRDGYTF	TGCAGCGCCCATTTGTATGGGACCCGGGATGGCTACACCTTC
-	TRBJ2-3	-	TRBV12-5	CASGYSLPTDTQYF	TGTGCTAGTGGTTATTCACTTCCCACAGATACGCAGTATTTT
-	TRBJ2-3	-	TRBV20-1	CSARARLSTDTQYF	TGCAGTGCTAGGGCCAGACTAAGCACAGATACGCAGTATTTT
few	TRBJ2-6	-	TRBV4-1	CASRPEGGSGANVLTF	TGCGCCAGCAGACCGGAAGGGGGGTCTGGGGCCAACGTCCTGACTTTC
once	TRBJ1-6	-	TRBV5-1	CASSLGQGAWSPLHF	TGCGCCAGCAGCTTGGGCCAGGGAGCCTGGTCACCCCTCCACTTT
-	TRBJ1-2	TRBD1	TRBV12-3/TRBV12-4	CASSSPGTAWEGYTF	TGTGCCAGCAGTTCCCCCGGGACAGCTTGGGAGGGCTACACCTTC
-	TRBJ1-1	TRBD1	TRBV5-1	CASSAEWGQFEAFF	TGCGCCAGCAGCGCGGAGTGGGGACAGTTTGAAGCTTTCTTT
-	TRBJ2-1	-	TRBV28	CASSFLGGQFF	TGTGCCAGCAGTTTCCTGGGGGGGCAGTTCTTC
-	TRBJ2-3	-	TRBV5-1	CASKQDWATDTQYF	TGCGCCAGCAAGCAGGATTGGGCCACAGATACGCAGTATTTT
few	TRBJ1-5	-	TRBV4-1	CASSQAGRGQPQHF	TGCGCCAGCAGCCAGGCAGGAAGGGGTCAGCCCCAGCATTTT
-	TRBJ1-1	-	TRBV20-1	CSAIGQGTNTEAFF	TGCAGTGCTATCGGACAAGGAACGAACACTGAAGCTTTCTTT
-	TRBJ1-1	-	TRBV6-1	CASTKGMNTEAFF	TGTGCCAGCACCAAGGGGATGAACACTGAAGCTTTCTTT
-	TRBJ2-1	-	TRBV10-3	CAISVGGLYNEQFF	TGTGCCATCAGTGTCGGGGGCCTGTACAATGAGCAGTTCTTC
-	TRBJ2-1	-	TRBV7-9	CASSSLAPPNEQFF	TGTGCCAGCAGCTCTTTAGCGCCCCCCAATGAGCAGTTCTTC
-	TRBJ1-1	TRBD1	TRBV5-5	CASSPGTGANTEAFF	TGTGCCAGCAGCCCCGGGACAGGTGCAAACACTGAAGCTTTCTTT
few	TRBJ1-2	-	TRBV12-3/TRBV12-4	CASSGWSGSNYGYTF	TGTGCCAGCAGTGGGTGGTCGGGATCTAACTATGGCTACACCTTC
-	TRBJ1-1	TRBD1	TRBV5-1	CASSFQGETEAFF	TGCGCCAGCAGCTTTCAGGGGGAGACTGAAGCTTTCTTT
-	TRBJ2-3	-	TRBV4-2	CASSQESIRADTQYF	TGTGCCAGCAGCCAAGAATCCATCCGAGCAGATACGCAGTATTTT
many	TRBJ2-1	TRBD2	TRBV10-3	CAISSGGRDNEQFF	TGTGCCATCAGTTCGGGAGGGCGAGACAATGAGCAGTTCTTC
-	TRBJ2-2	TRBD2	TRBV7-3	CASSLRGRLAGGQWGTGELFF	TGTGCCAGCAGCTTAAGGGGCCGACTAGCGGGAGGGCAGTGGGGCACCGGGGAGCTGTTTTTT
-	TRBJ1-1	-	TRBV4-1	CASSQDLDSRGMNTEAFF	TGCGCCAGCAGCCAAGATCTGGACTCTCGCGGTATGAACACTGAAGCTTTCTTT
-	TRBJ2-2	-	TRBV28	CASSFIRPGELFF	TGTGCCAGCAGTTTTATAAGGCCCGGGGAGCTGTTTTTT
-	TRBJ2-2	TRBD2	TRBV20-1	CSARVAGQNTGELFF	TGCAGTGCTAGAGTAGCGGGGCAGAACACCGGGGAGCTGTTTTTT
few	TRBJ2-1	TRBD2	TRBV12-3/TRBV12-4	CASSLGGRADEQFF	TGTGCCAGCAGTTTAGGGGGGAGGGCCGATGAGCAGTTCTTC
-	TRBJ2-3	-	TRBV12-3/TRBV12-4	CARSHRSGQLTDTQYF	TGTGCCAGAAGTCACCGTAGTGGTCAGCTCACAGATACGCAGTATTTT
few	TRBJ1-3	-	TRBV5-1	CASSLGGQGSGNTIYF	TGCGCCAGCAGCTTGGGGGGTCAAGGCTCTGGAAACACCATATATTTT
few	TRBJ2-1	TRBD2	TRBV3-1	CASSQESGRGSYNEQFF	TGTGCCAGCAGCCAAGAGAGCGGGCGGGGGTCCTACAATGAGCAGTTCTTC
few	TRBJ2-7	TRBD2	TRBV10-2	CASSDVSGLVYEQYF	TGCGCCAGCAGTGATGTCTCGGGACTAGTGTACGAGCAGTACTTC
few	TRBJ2-7	-	TRBV3-1	CASSHRVGEQYF	TGTGCCAGCAGCCACAGGGTTGGAGAGCAGTACTTC
many	TRBJ2-1	TRBD2	TRBV12-3/TRBV12-4	CASSPFLGTSGNNEQFF	TGTGCCAGCAGTCCCTTCCTCGGGACTAGCGGAAACAATGAGCAGTTCTTC
few	TRBJ2-5	-	TRBV7-9	CASSSSGDSQETQYF	TGTGCCAGCAGCTCCTCAGGGGACTCACAAGAGACCCAGTACTTC
-	TRBJ2-6	-	TRBV19	CASSIVIGSGANVLTF	TGTGCCAGTAGTATAGTAATAGGATCTGGGGCCAACGTCCTGACTTTC
-	TRBJ2-2	TRBD1	TRBV9	CASSVAPGTGTGELFF	TGTGCCAGCAGCGTAGCTCCCGGGACAGGCACCGGGGAGCTGTTTTTT
few	TRBJ2-4	-	TRBV20-1	CSATGGSRDSENIQYF	TGCAGTGCTACGGGGGGCTCACGGGACTCTGAAAACATTCAGTACTTC
-	TRBJ1-5	-	TRBV19	CASNRREPRQPQHF	TGTGCCAGTAACCGGCGGGAACCGAGGCAGCCCCAGCATTTT
few	TRBJ2-3	TRBD1	TRBV12-3/TRBV12-4	CASSPLGTVSDTQYF	TGTGCCAGCAGTCCCCTCGGGACAGTATCAGATACGCAGTATTTT
-	TRBJ1-4	-	TRBV7-3	CASSPTGSPNEKLFF	TGTGCCAGCAGCCCTACAGGGTCCCCCAATGAAAAACTGTTTTTT
-	TRBJ2-7	-	TRBV4-1	CASSQGARSYEQYF	TGCGCCAGCAGCCAGGGGGCGCGGTCCTACGAGCAGTACTTC
-	TRBJ2-7	TRBD2	TRBV4-1	CASSQGPVAGKYEQYF	TGCGCCAGCAGCCAAGGTCCGGTAGCGGGAAAGTACGAGCAGTACTTC
few	TRBJ2-5	-	TRBV24-1	CATSDPPRETQYF	TGTGCCACCAGTGATCCCCCACGGGAGACCCAGTACTTC
few	TRBJ1-4	-	TRBV7-9	CASSQNAGPNEKLFF	TGTGCCAGCAGCCAAAATGCAGGTCCCAATGAAAAACTGTTTTTT
few	TRBJ2-6	TRBD2	TRBV3-1	CASRGLAGGLGSGANVLTF	TGTGCCAGCAGGGGACTAGCGGGAGGGCTGGGCTCTGGGGCCAACGTCCTGACTTTC
few	TRBJ2-2	TRBD1	TRBV7-2	CASSRQGERELFF	TGTGCCAGCAGCCGACAGGGGGAAAGGGAGCTGTTTTTT
-	TRBJ1-1	TRBD1	TRBV27	CASSLRVGGMNTEAFF	TGTGCCAGCAGTTTAAGAGTAGGGGGCATGAACACTGAAGCTTTCTTT
-	TRBJ2-5	-	TRBV29-1	CSVTNDRQYQETQYF	TGCAGCGTCACGAATGACAGGCAGTACCAAGAGACCCAGTACTTC
few	TRBJ1-2	-	TRBV6-5	CASSYSTVGGYGYTF	TGTGCCAGCAGTTACTCGACGGTGGGCGGATATGGCTACACCTTC
-	TRBJ2-5	-	TRBV15	CATSRGDGETQNF	TGTGCCACCAGCAGAGGAGACGGGGAGACCCAGAACTTC